This T cell receptor (beta chain) was found in a study of T cells after yellow fever vaccination. The study, taken as a whole, reports: Post-booster samples contained most primary-vaccination clones (approximately 97% CD4, 88% CD8). The bulk population could contribute abundant contaminating clonotypes to FACS-sorted repertoires.

As concerns this clonotype: Antigen unknown.

MiXCR was run by TCRdb on the 5' RACE reads, yielding one entry per CDR3 protein. Altogether about 500,000 distinct CDR3 sequences are present, about a sixth being singletons, with the ten largest covering around a sixth. The CDR3 has 15 amino acids. Trimming cost V 7 bases and J 8 bases, with 23 bases left between them. Per germline, CDR1 MNHNS and CDR2 SASEGT. Sample: PBMCs, taken 5 days after the first yellow fever vaccination. The clonotype was recovered from a man between 18 and 29 years old who received the YFV17D yellow fever vaccine. This chain links TRBV6-1 with TRBJ1-2, with D hard to call. The CDR3 DNA sequence: TGTGCCAGCACCTTAAGGTTTAACGGCCGGGCGGGCTACACCTTC. Translated: CASTLRFNGRAGYTF.